This T cell receptor beta chain was recorded in a study of beta chain features in type 1 diabetes. Study background: Analysis included around 100 million sorted cells drawn from all samples.

Trimming took 5 bases from V and 4 from J, leaving 12 bases between them. Germline CDR1 SEHNR, CDR2 FQNEAQ (reference sequence). The CDR3 totals 13 residues. Sequencing targeted expressed TCRB transcripts, as all isolated RNA had been reverse transcribed. The data were produced by immunoSEQ multiplex PCR, yet TCRdb's version contains in-frame clones alone and is incomplete. Of almost 350,000 clones listed, around 7.6% are singletons. The table lists this clone with a few counts. The antigen is undetermined. Study-wide results and caveats: Any PCR bias toward short templates would affect both groups alike.

The receptor was isolated from a woman between 18 and 29 years old in good health. The genes are TRBV7-9 and TRBJ2-7; D possibly matches TRBD1 or TRBD2 (5 bases each). The sequenced sample was central memory CD4+ T cells from blood. CDR3 bases: TGTGCCAGCAGCGGCCGGGGCGGGTACGAGCAGTACTTC. Protein product: CASSGRGGYEQYF.